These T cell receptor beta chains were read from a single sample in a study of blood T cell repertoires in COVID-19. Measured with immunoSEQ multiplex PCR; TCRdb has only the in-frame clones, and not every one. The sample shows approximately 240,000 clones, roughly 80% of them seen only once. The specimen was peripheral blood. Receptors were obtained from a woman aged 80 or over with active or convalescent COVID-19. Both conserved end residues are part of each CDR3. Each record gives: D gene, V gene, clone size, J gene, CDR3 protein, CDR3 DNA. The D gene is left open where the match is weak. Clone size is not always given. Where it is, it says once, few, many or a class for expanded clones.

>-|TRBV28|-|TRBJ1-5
CASSPTQGWQPQHF
TGTGCCAGCAGTCCTACACAGGGTTGGCAGCCCCAGCATTTT
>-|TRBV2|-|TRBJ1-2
CASSLSGLYGYTF
TGTGCCAGCAGCTTATCGGGACTTTATGGCTACACCTTC
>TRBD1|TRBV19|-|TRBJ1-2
CASSPTGFPPEYGYTF
TGTGCCAGTAGCCCGACAGGGTTCCCTCCGGAGTATGGCTACACCTTC
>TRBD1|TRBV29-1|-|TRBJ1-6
CSVRDSHNSPLHF
TGCAGCGTTAGGGACAGCCATAATTCACCCCTCCACTTT
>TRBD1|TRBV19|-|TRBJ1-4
CASSSLRPGQINEKLFF
TGTGCCAGTAGTTCACTGCGACCGGGACAGATTAATGAAAAACTGTTTTTT
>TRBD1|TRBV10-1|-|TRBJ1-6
CASGTGTANSPLHF
TGCGCCAGCGGAACCGGGACAGCCAATTCACCCCTCCACTTT
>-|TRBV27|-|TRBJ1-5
CASRNLGRPQHF
TGTGCCAGCAGAAATCTAGGTCGGCCCCAGCATTTT
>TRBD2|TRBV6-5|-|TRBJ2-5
CASRPAGGRETQYF
TGTGCCAGCAGACCCGCGGGGGGGCGGGAGACCCAGTACTTC
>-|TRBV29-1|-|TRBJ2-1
CSVEEGRAYNEQFF
TGCAGCGTTGAGGAGGGCAGGGCCTACAATGAGCAGTTCTTC
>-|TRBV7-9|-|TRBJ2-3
CASSWGRTGTDTQYF
TGTGCCAGCAGCTGGGGCCGTACAGGCACAGATACGCAGTATTTT
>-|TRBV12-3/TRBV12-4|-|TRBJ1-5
CASSPGLGQPQHF
TGTGCCAGCAGCCCAGGGTTAGGTCAGCCCCAGCATTTT
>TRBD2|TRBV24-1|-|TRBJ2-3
CATSDSGLGTDTQYF
TGTGCCACCAGTGATTCCGGACTAGGCACAGATACGCAGTATTTT
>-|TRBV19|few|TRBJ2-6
CASHLEPSSGANVLTF
TGTGCCAGCCACCTGGAGCCGAGCTCTGGGGCCAACGTCCTGACTTTC
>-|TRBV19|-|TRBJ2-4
CASSMEGAGGNIQYF
TGTGCCAGTAGTATGGAGGGGGCAGGGGGAAACATTCAGTACTTC
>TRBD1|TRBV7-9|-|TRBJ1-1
CASSLQGAITEAFF
TGTGCCAGCAGCTTACAGGGGGCCATCACTGAAGCTTTCTTT
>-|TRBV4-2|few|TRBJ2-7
CASSQGDSESYEQYF
TGTGCCAGCAGCCAAGGGGATAGCGAATCCTACGAGCAGTACTTC
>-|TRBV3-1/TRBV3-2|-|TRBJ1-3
CASIDRHSGNTIYF
TGTGCCAGCATCGACAGGCACTCTGGAAACACCATATATTTT
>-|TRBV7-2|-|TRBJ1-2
CASSPMTGHGGYTF
TGTGCCAGCAGCCCCATGACAGGTCATGGGGGCTACACCTTC
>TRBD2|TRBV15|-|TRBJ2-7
CATSRRLGAGGLSSYEQYF
TGTGCCACCAGCAGACGGCTTGGGGCGGGGGGCCTGAGCTCCTACGAGCAGTACTTC
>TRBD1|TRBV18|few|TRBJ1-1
CASSQNRGNTEAFF
TGTGCCAGCTCTCAGAACAGGGGAAACACTGAAGCTTTCTTT
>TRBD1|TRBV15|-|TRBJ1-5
CATSRLGQGDQPQHF
TGTGCCACCAGCAGACTAGGTCAGGGGGATCAGCCCCAGCATTTT
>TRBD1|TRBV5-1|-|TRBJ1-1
CASSLVGTANTEAFF
TGCGCCAGCAGCTTGGTTGGGACAGCGAACACTGAAGCTTTCTTT
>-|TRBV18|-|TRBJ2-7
CASSPPTSSKGEQYF
TGTGCCAGCTCACCACCAACTAGCTCGAAGGGAGAGCAGTACTTC
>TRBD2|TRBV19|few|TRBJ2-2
CATQLAGATGELFF
TGTGCCACTCAACTAGCGGGAGCCACCGGGGAGCTGTTTTTT
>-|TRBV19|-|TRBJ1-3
CASSITGSSGNTIYF
TGTGCCAGTAGTATTACGGGGAGCTCTGGAAACACCATATATTTT
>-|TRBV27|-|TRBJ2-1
CASSLSGADEQFF
TGTGCCAGCAGTTTATCGGGAGCAGATGAGCAGTTCTTC
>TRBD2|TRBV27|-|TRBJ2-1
CASRPSGTNSIERFF
TGTGCCAGCAGGCCCAGCGGGACCAATTCAATTGAGCGGTTCTTC
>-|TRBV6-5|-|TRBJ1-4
CASSYSRPLPNEKLFF
TGTGCCAGCAGTTACTCGAGGCCGTTGCCTAATGAAAAACTGTTTTTT